A selection of T cell receptor beta chains follows, all from one sample in a study of shared clonotypes between healthy human individuals. The table came from immunoSEQ multiplex PCR; TCRdb's copy has only in-frame clones and leaves some out. Of some 1 million clones in the sample, approximately 70% were seen once. What was sequenced was memory CD4+ T cells sorted from blood. All receptors derive from a man between 18 and 29 years old in good health. Each CDR3 is given with its conserved first and last residue. D genes are given only for firm matches. Rows give clone size only sometimes, using once, few, many, or a class for an expanded clone.

clone size	V gene	D gene	J gene	CDR3 protein	CDR3 DNA
few	TRBV7-3	TRBD1	TRBJ1-1	CASSLDREGNTEAFF	TGTGCCAGCAGCTTGGACAGGGAGGGTAACACTGAAGCTTTCTTT
few	TRBV7-9	TRBD1	TRBJ2-7	CASSQPDRESYEQYF	TGTGCCAGCAGCCAACCGGACAGGGAATCCTACGAGCAGTACTTC
-	TRBV28	-	TRBJ1-5	CASSLTGTGMGNQPQHF	TGTGCCAGCAGCCTAACTGGGACCGGGATGGGCAATCAGCCCCAGCATTTT
-	TRBV28	-	TRBJ2-2	CASSTGYAGELFF	TGTGCCAGCAGTACAGGGTACGCCGGGGAGCTGTTTTTT
-	TRBV19	-	TRBJ1-2	CASSIGTANYGYTF	TGTGCCAGTAGTATAGGGACAGCGAACTATGGCTACACCTTC
-	TRBV15	TRBD1	TRBJ2-7	CATSRDRDRVSEQYF	TGTGCCACCAGCAGAGATCGGGACAGGGTTAGCGAGCAGTACTTC
-	TRBV5-1	-	TRBJ1-4	CASSYTGPGGQKLFF	TGCGCCAGCAGCTACACCGGGCCTGGGGGTCAAAAACTGTTTTTT
-	TRBV6-6	-	TRBJ2-3	CASSYGPTADTQYF	TGTGCCAGCAGTTACGGGCCCACCGCAGATACGCAGTATTTT
few	TRBV7-9	TRBD1	TRBJ1-2	CASSFLDRGYGYTF	TGTGCCAGCAGCTTTTTAGACAGGGGATATGGCTACACCTTC
-	TRBV10-3	-	TRBJ2-7	CASGPLAHEQYF	TGTGCCAGCGGCCCCCTTGCCCACGAGCAGTACTTC
-	TRBV15	-	TRBJ2-1	CATSIGGAFYNEQFF	TGTGCCACCAGCATTGGGGGGGCCTTCTACAATGAGCAGTTCTTC
-	TRBV6-5	-	TRBJ1-1	CASSYSRTGNTEAFF	TGTGCCAGCAGTTACTCCCGTACGGGGAACACTGAAGCTTTCTTT
-	TRBV7-2	-	TRBJ1-2	CASRPDDGGYTF	TGTGCCAGCAGGCCCGACGACGGCGGCTACACCTTC
-	TRBV19	-	TRBJ1-5	CASSYTNQPQHF	TGTGCCAGTAGTTACACCAATCAGCCCCAGCATTTT
-	TRBV4-2	TRBD1	TRBJ2-2	CASSQGDRETGELFF	TGTGCCAGCAGCCAAGGAGACAGGGAAACCGGGGAGCTGTTTTTT
-	TRBV29-1	-	TRBJ2-7	CSVKPIAGTYEQYF	TGCAGCGTTAAACCCATCGCAGGGACTTACGAGCAGTACTTC
-	TRBV6-1	-	TRBJ2-5	CASSAQGETQYF	TGTGCCAGCAGTGCCCAGGGGGAGACCCAGTACTTC
-	TRBV19	-	TRBJ1-3	CASPPPRGSGNTIYF	TGTGCCAGCCCTCCCCCCAGAGGCTCTGGAAACACCATATATTTT
-	TRBV5-6	-	TRBJ1-3	CASSLFGNTIYF	TGTGCCAGCAGCTTATTCGGAAACACCATATATTTT
once	TRBV6-5	-	TRBJ2-7	CASSYPGVTGEQYF	TGTGCCAGCAGTTACCCCGGGGTAACGGGCGAGCAGTACTTC
-	TRBV4-1	-	TRBJ2-5	CASSQDSSTETQYF	TGCGCCAGCAGCCAAGATAGCAGTACCGAGACCCAGTACTTC
-	TRBV6-6	-	TRBJ2-1	CASSYGLSSYNEQFF	TGTGCCAGCAGTTATGGGTTGAGCTCCTACAATGAGCAGTTCTTC
-	TRBV5-3	-	TRBJ2-2	CARSLNPFDTGELFF	TGTGCCAGAAGCTTGAACCCCTTTGACACCGGGGAGCTGTTTTTT
few	TRBV7-9	TRBD2	TRBJ2-1	CAGSLAGGGNEQFF	TGTGCCGGCTCTCTAGCGGGAGGCGGAAATGAGCAGTTCTTC
-	TRBV4-1	-	TRBJ2-1	CASSQTRRARGEQFF	TGCGCCAGCAGCCAGACTAGACGGGCTCGGGGGGAGCAGTTCTTC
-	TRBV30	-	TRBJ2-3	CAWTRGLFTDTQYF	TGTGCCTGGACTCGGGGCCTTTTCACAGATACGCAGTATTTT
-	TRBV9	-	TRBJ2-4	CASSPDGTPIAKNIQYF	TGTGCCAGCAGCCCAGACGGGACTCCAATAGCCAAAAACATTCAGTACTTC
once	TRBV29-1	-	TRBJ2-3	CSAAHWTESTDTQYF	TGCAGCGCGGCGCATTGGACAGAAAGCACAGATACGCAGTATTTT
few	TRBV4-1	TRBD1	TRBJ2-7	CASSQAETGAYEQYF	TGCGCCAGCAGCCAAGCTGAGACAGGGGCCTACGAGCAGTACTTC
-	TRBV12-5	-	TRBJ2-3	CASTFMGQSKPTDTQYF	TGTGCTAGCACGTTCATGGGCCAGTCAAAACCCACAGATACGCAGTATTTT
-	TRBV6-1	TRBD1	TRBJ1-5	CASSGRDSRSPLLNQPQHF	TGTGCCAGCAGTGGACGGGACAGCCGCAGCCCTCTCCTCAATCAGCCCCAGCATTTT
-	TRBV5-8	TRBD2	TRBJ2-1	CASSFPSGRATEQFF	TGTGCCAGCAGCTTCCCTAGCGGGAGGGCCACTGAGCAGTTCTTC
once	TRBV6-6	-	TRBJ2-2	CASSAGFNTGELFF	TGTGCCAGCAGTGCGGGATTCAACACCGGGGAGCTGTTTTTT
-	TRBV2	TRBD1	TRBJ1-2	CASMDRRPLSRVSKDGYTF	TGTGCCAGCATGGACAGGCGTCCTCTATCTAGAGTTTCCAAGGATGGCTACACCTTC
-	TRBV6-1	TRBD1	TRBJ2-7	CASSESGTGRYEQYF	TGTGCCAGCAGTGAATCTGGGACAGGGCGTTACGAGCAGTACTTC
-	TRBV5-1	TRBD2	TRBJ2-3	CASRAGSTDTQYF	TGCGCCAGCAGAGCGGGGAGCACAGATACGCAGTATTTT
-	TRBV7-7	-	TRBJ2-5	CASSPGLKETQYF	TGTGCTAGCAGCCCAGGACTAAAAGAGACCCAGTACTTC
-	TRBV11-2	TRBD2	TRBJ2-1	CASSLGLVVSHEQFF	TGTGCCAGCAGCTTGGGACTAGTGGTATCCCATGAGCAGTTCTTC
-	TRBV27	TRBD2	TRBJ2-7	CASSFPTAGGRRDYEQYF	TGTGCCAGCAGTTTTCCGACAGCGGGAGGCCGACGGGACTACGAGCAGTACTTC
-	TRBV5-4	-	TRBJ2-5	CASSRENQETQYF	TGTGCCAGCAGCCGAGAGAACCAAGAGACCCAGTACTTC
-	TRBV7-2	-	TRBJ1-1	CASSLALGNREGFF	TGTGCCAGCAGCTTAGCGCTTGGGAACAGGGAGGGATTCTTT
-	TRBV18	-	TRBJ1-4	CASSQEIGGEKLFF	TGTGCCAGCTCACAGGAGATTGGGGGTGAAAAACTGTTTTTT
-	TRBV6-6	-	TRBJ1-5	CASRDTARSNQPQHF	TGTGCCAGCAGAGACACGGCCCGTAGCAATCAGCCCCAGCATTTT
-	TRBV18	-	TRBJ1-5	CASSPGQPNQPQHF	TGTGCCAGCTCACCAGGACAGCCCAATCAGCCCCAGCATTTT
-	TRBV5-4	-	TRBJ2-1	CASSLAGGPNNEQFF	TGTGCCAGCAGCTTGGCCGGGGGGCCAAACAATGAGCAGTTCTTC
few	TRBV2	TRBD2	TRBJ2-1	CASLLTSGREGEQFF	TGTGCCAGCCTACTTACTAGCGGGAGGGAGGGTGAGCAGTTCTTC
-	TRBV5-4	-	TRBJ1-1	CASSASGTQGTEAFF	TGTGCCAGCAGTGCTTCCGGGACGCAAGGGACTGAAGCTTTCTTT
-	TRBV6-5	-	TRBJ1-2	CASRNYRDSNYGYTF	TGTGCCAGCAGGAATTACAGGGATTCTAACTATGGCTACACCTTC
medium-sized	TRBV28	-	TRBJ1-5	CASSLYGQPQHF	TGTGCCAGCAGTTTATATGGTCAGCCCCAGCATTTT
-	TRBV5-1	TRBD1	TRBJ1-2	CASTYLQGAKMDGYTF	TGCGCCAGCACCTATTTACAGGGGGCTAAGATGGATGGCTACACCTTC
-	TRBV30	-	TRBJ2-3	CAWGTGLTDTQYF	TGTGCCTGGGGTACAGGTCTCACAGATACGCAGTATTTT
-	TRBV6-5	TRBD2	TRBJ2-5	CASRRLAGGGETQYF	TGTGCCAGCAGGCGACTAGCGGGGGGGGGAGAGACCCAGTACTTC
-	TRBV10-3	TRBD1	TRBJ2-1	CAISESGTANNEQFF	TGTGCCATCAGTGAGTCCGGGACAGCCAACAATGAGCAGTTCTTC
-	TRBV9	-	TRBJ2-5	CASSVPGAGETQYF	TGTGCCAGCAGCGTCCCGGGGGCCGGAGAGACCCAGTACTTC